This T cell receptor beta chain comes out of a study of blood T cell repertoires in COVID-19. About the study: The study drew acute and convalescent COVID-19 samples from the United States, Italy and Spain. PBMCs, B-cell-depleted T cells, or T cells were the source of the cDNA or gDNA that made up the material.

This clone was observed once. In the source study's methods: Amplified reference gene primers provided the basis for estimating nucleated cell counts. Assay: immunoSEQ multiplex PCR; the TCRdb copy retains only in-frame clones and omits some. D and trimming come from the DNA, and the V and J calls and clone size come from that table. The sample has tens of thousands of clones, approximately 86% seen once. Unmatched junction bases numbered 7, after V lost 5 bases and J lost 0 bases. The CDR3 loop spans 16 amino acids. The germline V gene encodes CDR1 SGHVS and CDR2 FQNEAQ. The sequenced sample was peripheral blood. J is TRBJ2-1 and V is TRBV7-8; 7 bases match TRBD1. This sequence was found in a male donor with acute or convalescent COVID-19. CDR3 nucleotides: TGTGCCAGCAGCCCTACCAGGGGGAGCTCCTACAATGAGCAGTTCTTC. Its protein is CASSPTRGSSYNEQFF.